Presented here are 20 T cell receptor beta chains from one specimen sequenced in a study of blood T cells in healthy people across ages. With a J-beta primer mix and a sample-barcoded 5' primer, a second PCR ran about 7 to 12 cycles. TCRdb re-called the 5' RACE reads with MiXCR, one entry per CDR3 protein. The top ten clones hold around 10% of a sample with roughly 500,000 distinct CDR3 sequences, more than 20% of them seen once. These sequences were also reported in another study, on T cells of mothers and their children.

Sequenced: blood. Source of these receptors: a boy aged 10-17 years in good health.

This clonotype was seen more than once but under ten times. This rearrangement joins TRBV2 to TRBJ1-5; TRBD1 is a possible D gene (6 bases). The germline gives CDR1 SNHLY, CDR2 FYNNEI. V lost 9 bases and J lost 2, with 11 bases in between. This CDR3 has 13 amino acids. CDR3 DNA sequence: TGTGCCAGTGGGAGGGGGGGCAATCAGCCCCAGCATTTT. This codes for CASGRGGNQPQHF.

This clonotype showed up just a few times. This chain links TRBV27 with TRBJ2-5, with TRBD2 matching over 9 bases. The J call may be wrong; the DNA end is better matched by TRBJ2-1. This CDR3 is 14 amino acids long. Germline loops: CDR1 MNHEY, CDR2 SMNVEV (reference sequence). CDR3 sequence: CASGKTSGRNEQFF. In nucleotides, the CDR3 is TGTGCCAGCGGTAAGACTAGCGGCCGCAATGAGCAGTTCTTC.

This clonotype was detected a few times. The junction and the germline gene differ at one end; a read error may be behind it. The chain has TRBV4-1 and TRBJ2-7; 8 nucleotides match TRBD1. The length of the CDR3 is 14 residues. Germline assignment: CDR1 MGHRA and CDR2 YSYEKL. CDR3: CASIQGQGADEQYF. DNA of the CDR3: TGCGCCAGCATCCAAGGGCAGGGGGCTGACGAGCAGTACTTC.

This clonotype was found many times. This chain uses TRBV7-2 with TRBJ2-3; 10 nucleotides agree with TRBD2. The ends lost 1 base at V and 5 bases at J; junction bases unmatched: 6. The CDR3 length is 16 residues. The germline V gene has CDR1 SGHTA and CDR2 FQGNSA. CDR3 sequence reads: CASSLDALAGVDTQYF. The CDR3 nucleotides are TGTGCCAGCAGCTTAGATGCTCTAGCGGGGGTAGATACGCAGTATTTT.

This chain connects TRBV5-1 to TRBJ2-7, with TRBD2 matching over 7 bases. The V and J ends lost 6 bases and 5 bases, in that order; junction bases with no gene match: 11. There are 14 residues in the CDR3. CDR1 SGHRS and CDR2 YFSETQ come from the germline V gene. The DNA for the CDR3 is TGCGCCAGCAAAGGTGGCAGCGGGACCAACGAGCAGTACTTC. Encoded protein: CASKGGSGTNEQYF.

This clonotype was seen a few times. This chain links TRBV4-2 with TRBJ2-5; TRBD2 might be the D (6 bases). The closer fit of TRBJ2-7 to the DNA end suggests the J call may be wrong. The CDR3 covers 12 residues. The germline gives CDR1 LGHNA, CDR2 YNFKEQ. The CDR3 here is CASSREAGEQYF. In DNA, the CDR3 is TGTGCCAGCAGCCGAGAAGCGGGCGAGCAGTACTTC.

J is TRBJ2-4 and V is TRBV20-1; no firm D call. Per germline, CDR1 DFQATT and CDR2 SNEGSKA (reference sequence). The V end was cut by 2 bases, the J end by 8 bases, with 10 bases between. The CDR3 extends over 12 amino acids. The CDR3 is CSARITADIQYF. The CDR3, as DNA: TGCAGTGCTAGAATCACAGCTGACATTCAGTACTTC.

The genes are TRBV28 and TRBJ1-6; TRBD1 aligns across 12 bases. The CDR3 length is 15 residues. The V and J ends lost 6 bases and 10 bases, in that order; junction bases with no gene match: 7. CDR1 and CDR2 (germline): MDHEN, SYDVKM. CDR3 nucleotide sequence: TGTGCCAGCAGCCTCGGGACAGGGGGCCAATCACCCCTCCACTTT. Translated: CASSLGTGGQSPLHF. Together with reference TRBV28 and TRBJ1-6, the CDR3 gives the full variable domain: DVKVTQSSRYLVKRTGEKVFLECVQDMDHENMFWYRQDPGLGLRLIYFSYDVKMKEKGDIPEGYSVSREKKERFSLILESASTNQTSMYLCASSLGTGGQSPLHFGNGTRLTVT.

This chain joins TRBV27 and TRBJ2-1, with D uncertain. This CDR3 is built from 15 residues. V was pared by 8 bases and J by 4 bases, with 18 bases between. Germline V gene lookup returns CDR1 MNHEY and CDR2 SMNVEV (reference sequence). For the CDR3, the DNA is TGTGCCAGCTCTAGGGCGGCAGACCGATACAATGAGCAGTTCTTC. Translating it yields CASSRAADRYNEQFF.

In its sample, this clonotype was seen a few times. The DNA of the CDR3 is TGTGCCAGCAGCTCGGCGGGGCAGCGCTCGAACACTGAAGCTTTCTTT. Translated, it gives CASSSAGQRSNTEAFF. The chain joins TRBV7-9 to TRBJ1-1; a possible D gene is TRBD1 (5 bases). The length of the CDR3 is 16 residues. V lost 4 bases and J 1 base, leaving 16 bases between the germline ends. Germline assignment: CDR1 SEHNR and CDR2 FQNEAQ (reference sequence). Together with reference TRBV7-9 and TRBJ1-1, the CDR3 gives the full variable domain: DTGVSQNPRHKITKRGQNVTFRCDPISEHNRLYWYRQTLGQGPEFLTYFQNEAQLEKSRLLSDRFSAERPKGSFSTLEIQRTEQGDSAMYLCASSSAGQRSNTEAFFGQGTRLTVV.

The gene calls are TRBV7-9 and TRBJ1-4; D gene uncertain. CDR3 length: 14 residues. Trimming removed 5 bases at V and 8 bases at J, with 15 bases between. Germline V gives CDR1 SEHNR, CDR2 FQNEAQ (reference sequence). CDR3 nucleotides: TGTGCCAGCAGCCCATACTCGGACGAAGAAAAACTGTTTTTT. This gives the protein CASSPYSDEEKLFF.

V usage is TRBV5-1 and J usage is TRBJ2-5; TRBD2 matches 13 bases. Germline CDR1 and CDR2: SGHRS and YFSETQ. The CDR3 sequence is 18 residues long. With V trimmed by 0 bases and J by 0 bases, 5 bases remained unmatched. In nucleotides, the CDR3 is TGCGCCAGCAGCTTGGGGGGGACTAGCGGGAAGTACCAAGAGACCCAGTACTTC. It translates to CASSLGGTSGKYQETQYF.

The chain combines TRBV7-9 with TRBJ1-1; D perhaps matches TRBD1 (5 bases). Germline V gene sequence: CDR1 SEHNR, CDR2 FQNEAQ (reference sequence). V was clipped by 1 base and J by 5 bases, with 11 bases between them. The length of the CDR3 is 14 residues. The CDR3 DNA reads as TGTGCCAGCAGCTTAGATGAGGGGCGGACTGAAGCTTTCTTT. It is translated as CASSLDEGRTEAFF. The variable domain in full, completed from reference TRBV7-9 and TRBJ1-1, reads DTGVSQNPRHKITKRGQNVTFRCDPISEHNRLYWYRQTLGQGPEFLTYFQNEAQLEKSRLLSDRFSAERPKGSFSTLEIQRTEQGDSAMYLCASSLDEGRTEAFFGQGTRLTVV.

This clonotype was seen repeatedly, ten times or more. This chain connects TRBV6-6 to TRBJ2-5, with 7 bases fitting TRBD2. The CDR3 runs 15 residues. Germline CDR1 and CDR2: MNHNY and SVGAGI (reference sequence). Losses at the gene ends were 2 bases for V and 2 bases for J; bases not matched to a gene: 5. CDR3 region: CASSYRRETQETQYF. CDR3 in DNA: TGTGCCAGCAGTTACAGGCGGGAGACGCAAGAGACCCAGTACTTC.

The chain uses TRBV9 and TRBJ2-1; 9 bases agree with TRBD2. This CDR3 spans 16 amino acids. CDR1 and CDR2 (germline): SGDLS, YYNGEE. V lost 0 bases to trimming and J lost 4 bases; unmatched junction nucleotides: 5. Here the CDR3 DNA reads TGTGCCAGCAGCGTAGGGCCTAGCGGGGAGTACAATGAGCAGTTCTTC. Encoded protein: CASSVGPSGEYNEQFF. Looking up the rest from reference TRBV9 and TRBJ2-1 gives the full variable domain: DSGVTQTPKHLITATGQRVTLRCSPRSGDLSVYWYQQSLDQGLQFLIQYYNGEERAKGNILERFSAQQFPDLHSELNLSSLELGDSALYFCASSVGPSGEYNEQFFGPGTRLTVL.

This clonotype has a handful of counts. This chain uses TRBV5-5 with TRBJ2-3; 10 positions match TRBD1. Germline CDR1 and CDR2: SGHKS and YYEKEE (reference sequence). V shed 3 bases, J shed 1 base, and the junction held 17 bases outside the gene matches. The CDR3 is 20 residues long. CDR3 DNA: TGTGCCAGCAGCTGGGGACAGGGGTACCTTATCGGCTGCCGCACAGATACGCAGTATTTT. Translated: CASSWGQGYLIGCRTDTQYF. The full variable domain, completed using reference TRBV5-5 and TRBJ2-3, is DAGVTQSPTHLIKTRGQQVTLRCSPISGHKSVSWYQQVLGQGPQFIFQYYEKEERGRGNFPDRFSARQFPNYSSELNVNALLLGDSALYLCASSWGQGYLIGCRTDTQYFGPGTRLTVL.

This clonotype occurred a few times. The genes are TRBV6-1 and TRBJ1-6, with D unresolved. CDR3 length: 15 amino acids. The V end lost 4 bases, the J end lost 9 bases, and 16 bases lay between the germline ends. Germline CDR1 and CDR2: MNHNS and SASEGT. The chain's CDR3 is CASSVLGGDGSPLHF. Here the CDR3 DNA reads TGTGCCAGCAGTGTCCTAGGAGGTGACGGTTCACCCCTCCACTTT.

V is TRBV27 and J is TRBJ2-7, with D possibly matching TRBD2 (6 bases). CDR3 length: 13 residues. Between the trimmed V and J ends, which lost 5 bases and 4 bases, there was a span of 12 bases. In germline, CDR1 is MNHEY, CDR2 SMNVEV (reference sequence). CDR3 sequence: CASSERAGYEQYF. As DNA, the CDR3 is TGTGCCAGCAGTGAAAGGGCGGGGTACGAGCAGTACTTC.

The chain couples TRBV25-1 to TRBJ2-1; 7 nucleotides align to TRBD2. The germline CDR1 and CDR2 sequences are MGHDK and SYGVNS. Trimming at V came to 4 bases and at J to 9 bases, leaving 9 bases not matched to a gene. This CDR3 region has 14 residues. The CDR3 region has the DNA TGTGCCAGCAGTGCGGGGGGTTTGATGGTTGAGCAGTTCTTC. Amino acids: CASSAGGLMVEQFF.

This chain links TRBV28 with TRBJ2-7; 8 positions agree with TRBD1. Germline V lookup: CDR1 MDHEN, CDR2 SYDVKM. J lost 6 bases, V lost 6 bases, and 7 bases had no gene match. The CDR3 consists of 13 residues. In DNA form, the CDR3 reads TGTGCCAGCAGAGACAGGGGAGTTGGCGAGCAGTACTTC. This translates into CASRDRGVGEQYF.